This TCR beta chain stems from a study of graft-versus-host responses after intestinal transplantation. Study in general: All of the recipients had induction that used anti-thymocyte globulin, then tacrolimus and steroids for two to three years. Study results and caveats: Some GvH clones were seen earlier in gut or blood, suggesting intestinal origin. Subjects displaying graft-donor T cell macrochimerism possessed elevated graft-versus-host to host-versus-graft clonal ratios inside allografts.

From germline, CDR1 is MRHNA and CDR2 SNTAGT. Trimming took 8 bases from V and 4 from J; bases not matched to a gene: 8. The CDR3 has 16 amino acids. With respect to this clone: Its matching antigen is unknown.

Assay used: immunoSEQ multiplex PCR; TCRdb lists only in-frame clones, some missing. The data hold under 95,000 clones, with around 80% observed a single time. The source of this sequence is a human donor who received an intestinal transplant. Sequences were derived from unstimulated CD4+ T cells sorted from spleen or lymph node cells, sampled before intestinal transplant. The chain couples TRBV6-4 to TRBJ2-2; 12 bases are a match to TRBD2. The CDR3 region has the DNA TGTGCCAGCCAAAGACTAGCGGGAGTAGGCACCGGGGAGCTGTTTTTT. It is translated as CASQRLAGVGTGELFF.